Listed here are 24 T cell receptor beta chains from one sample, sequenced in a study of blood T cell repertoires in COVID-19. Repertoires were generated with immunoSEQ multiplex PCR, while TCRdb's copy carries only in-frame clones and drops some. The sample lists approximately 96,000 clones, about 90% seen once, with around 4.3% in the top ten. Sequencing was performed on peripheral blood. These receptors all come from a human donor with COVID-19, enrolled during active disease. The donor label of this sample is uncertain.

The gene calls are TRBV11-2 and TRBJ2-1; D is unresolved. This CDR3 comprises 16 residues. CDR1 and CDR2 (germline): SGHAT, FQNNGV. Trimming stripped 1 base from V and 0 bases from J, with 10 bases between. CDR3 region: CASSLGILSSYNEQFF. The CDR3 DNA is TGTGCCAGCAGCTTAGGAATTCTCAGCTCCTACAATGAGCAGTTCTTC.

This clone was found once. The chain employs TRBV5-4 and TRBJ2-7; 11 bases are shared with TRBD1. Germline V CDR1 and CDR2: SGHNT, YYREEE (reference sequence). The CDR3 runs 14 residues. With V trimmed by 4 bases and J by 5 bases, 5 bases remained unmatched. CDR3 coding DNA: TGTGCCAGCAGCCGCGGGACAGGGGGGCACGAGCAGTACTTC. Translating gives CASSRGTGGHEQYF.

J is TRBJ1-1 and V is TRBV15, with 7 bases identical to TRBD1. CDR3 length: 14 amino acids. Trimming took 0 bases from V and 10 from J; bases not matched to a gene: 8. The germline CDR1 and CDR2 sequences are LNHNV and YYDKDF (reference sequence). This CDR3 is CATSRDPDRAAAFF. The CDR3, as DNA: TGTGCCACCAGCAGAGACCCCGACAGGGCTGCAGCTTTCTTT.

The chain combines TRBV29-1 with TRBJ1-2; 9 bases match TRBD1. The CDR3 contains 13 residues. V was clipped by 2 bases and J by 8 bases; unmatched bases: 6. Looked up from germline, CDR1 is SQVTM and CDR2 is ANQGSEA. CDR3 residues: CSVEKGTGNGYTF. DNA of the CDR3: TGCAGCGTTGAAAAGGGGACAGGGAACGGCTACACCTTC.

V usage is TRBV12-3 or TRBV12-4 and J usage is TRBJ1-1; D not resolved. V lost 4 bases, J lost 11 bases, and 11 bases lay in between. The CDR3 length is 11 residues. CDR3 in amino acids: CASSYASSAFF. DNA for the CDR3: TGTGCCAGCAGTTACGCCTCTAGCGCTTTCTTT.

The chain has TRBV5-1 and TRBJ2-7; 8 positions agree with TRBD1. The CDR3 length is 14 residues. From germline, CDR1 is SGHRS and CDR2 YFSETQ. Trimming at V came to 4 bases and at J to 2 bases, leaving 5 bases not matched to a gene. CDR3 in DNA: TGCGCCAGCAGCACAGGGGGTGGAACCTACGAGCAGTACTTC. Translation gives CASSTGGGTYEQYF.

Turning to this clone: Compared with germline, one end of the junction differs, possibly owing to a read error. This chain links TRBV7-7 with TRBJ2-5, with 7 bases fitting TRBD1. Germline loops: CDR1 SSHAT, CDR2 FNYEAQ (reference sequence). This CDR3 has 13 amino acids. The CDR3, as DNA: TGTGCTAGCAGCCGACAGGGTCGTGAGACCCAGTACTTC. Encoded protein: CASSRQGRETQYF. The full variable domain, rest sourced from reference TRBV7-7 and TRBJ2-5, is GAGVSQSPRYKVTKRGQDVTLRCDPISSHATLYWYQQALGQGPEFLTYFNYEAQPDKSGLPSDRFSAERPEGSISTLTIQRTEQRDSAMYRCASSRQGRETQYFGPGTRLLVL.

The V call is TRBV30, the J call TRBJ1-2, with D possibly TRBD1 on 6 matching bases. Germline CDR1 is GTSNPN and CDR2 is SVGIG (reference sequence). Trimming cost V 2 bases and J 7 bases, with 11 bases left between them. The CDR3 spans 12 residues. Written as DNA, the CDR3 is TGTGCCTGGAGTCCCTCCAGGGGTGGCTACACCTTC. It is translated as CAWSPSRGGYTF. Combining the CDR3 with reference TRBV30 and TRBJ1-2 gives the whole variable domain SQTIHQWPATLVQPVGSPLSLECTVEGTSNPNLYWYRQAAGRGLQLLFYSVGIGQISSEVPQNLSASRPQDRQFILSSKKLLLSDSGFYLCAWSPSRGGYTFGSGTRLTVV.

The V call is TRBV18, the J call TRBJ1-5; D remains ambiguous. This CDR3 has 13 amino acids. The germline gives CDR1 KGHSH, CDR2 LQKENI. V was shortened by 3 bases and J by 9 bases, with 12 bases between the two germline ends. CDR3 in DNA: TGTGCCAGCTCACCGGGGAGGGAAAGGCCCCAGCATTTT. Encoded protein: CASSPGRERPQHF.

The V and J genes are TRBV5-6 and TRBJ1-4; 9 bases fit TRBD1. CDR3 length: 14 amino acids. CDR1 and CDR2 from the germline V gene are SGHDT and YYEEEE. Trimming took 1 base from V and 6 from J; bases not matched to a gene: 1. CDR3 sequence reads: CASSLRTGDEKLFF. The CDR3 DNA reads as TGTGCCAGCAGCTTGCGGACAGGGGATGAAAAACTGTTTTTT.

This chain connects TRBV6-6 to TRBJ2-2, with D tentatively TRBD2 (6 bases). The V end lost 5 bases, the J end lost 7 bases, and 20 bases lay between the germline ends. Germline V lookup: CDR1 MNHNY, CDR2 SVGAGI (reference sequence). The CDR3 has 16 amino acids. CDR3 sequence: CASSPHGEDLGGELFF. The CDR3 DNA reads TGTGCCAGCAGTCCTCATGGGGAGGACCTGGGCGGGGAGCTGTTTTTT.

This clone is a singleton in its sample. The chain joins TRBV27 to TRBJ1-6; D uncertain. V was shortened by 0 bases and J by 11 bases, with 8 bases between the two germline ends. The CDR3 runs to 13 residues. Germline V gene lookup returns CDR1 MNHEY and CDR2 SMNVEV (reference sequence). CDR3 nucleotide sequence: TGTGCCAGCAGTTTATCGCCCCCGGCACCCCTCCACTTT. This sequence encodes CASSLSPPAPLHF.

V gene TRBV6-5 combines with J gene TRBJ1-6; D not certain. Germline V gives CDR1 MNHEY, CDR2 SVGAGI. The V end lost 0 bases, the J end lost 0 bases, and 6 bases lay between the germline ends. This CDR3 has 16 amino acids. CDR3 amino acids: CASSYSESSYNSPLHF. DNA of the CDR3: TGTGCCAGCAGTTACTCGGAGAGCTCCTATAATTCACCCCTCCACTTT.

The chain is built from TRBV29-1 and TRBJ1-5; D perhaps matches TRBD1 (5 bases). The V end lost 6 bases, the J end lost 5 bases, and 14 bases lay between the germline ends. Germline CDR1 and CDR2: SQVTM and ANQGSEA. The CDR3 covers 13 residues. The CDR3 is CSVGDGGYQPQHF. The CDR3 DNA follows: TGCAGCGTGGGGGACGGGGGTTATCAGCCCCAGCATTTT. The variable domain in full, with the rest retrieved from reference TRBV29-1 and TRBJ1-5, is SAVISQKPSRDICQRGTSLTIQCQVDSQVTMMFWYRQQPGQSLTLIATANQGSEATYESGFVIDKFPISRPNLTFSTLTVSNMSPEDSSIYLCSVGDGGYQPQHFGDGTRLSIL.

The CDR3 DNA reads TGTGCCAGTAATCCAACAGGGGGAGGCGGCAATCAGCCCCAGCATTTT. Translation: CASNPTGGGGNQPQHF. The chain joins TRBV19 to TRBJ1-5, with 8 bases matching TRBD1. V dropped 7 bases and J dropped 2; count of bases not matched to a gene: 10. In germline, CDR1 is LNHDA, CDR2 SQIVND (reference sequence). The CDR3 contains 16 residues.

This clone was recorded only once. The chain links TRBV12-3 or TRBV12-4 to TRBJ2-3; tentative D call: TRBD1 (5 bases). The length of the CDR3 is 11 residues. Trimming pared 8 bases from V and 10 bases from J, leaving 13 bases between. CDR3 amino acids: CASGRQKAQYF. In nucleotides, the CDR3 is TGTGCCAGCGGAAGACAGAAGGCGCAGTATTTT.

The chain combines TRBV7-9 with TRBJ2-7; D not resolved. The CDR3 length is 14 residues. V was clipped by 7 bases and J by 0 bases, with 13 bases between them. The germline V gene encodes CDR1 SEHNR and CDR2 FQNEAQ (reference sequence). The CDR3 protein is CASTLGSDSYEQYF. DNA for the CDR3: TGTGCCAGCACCCTAGGCAGTGACTCCTACGAGCAGTACTTC.

The V gene is TRBV5-1, the J gene TRBJ2-3; D is perhaps TRBD2 (6 bases). The germline V and J ends were trimmed by 4 bases and 3 bases, with 6 bases remaining between them. Germline assignment: CDR1 SGHRS and CDR2 YFSETQ. This CDR3 region has 12 residues. CDR3 DNA sequence: TGCGCCAGCAGCCGGGGGACAGATACGCAGTATTTT. Translation: CASSRGTDTQYF.

This chain connects TRBV25-1 to TRBJ1-2; unclear D gene. The CDR3 is made up of 14 amino acids. With 4 bases removed from V and 3 bases from J, the gap between germline ends came to 12 bases. Germline V gene lookup returns CDR1 MGHDK and CDR2 SYGVNS. The CDR3 spells CASSGGSLDYGYTF. CDR3 bases: TGTGCCAGCAGTGGAGGGTCCCTTGACTATGGCTACACCTTC.

The chain couples TRBV7-3 to TRBJ1-1; maybe TRBD1 (5 bases). The CDR3 totals 14 residues. Germline-derived CDR1 and CDR2 are SGHTA and FQGTGA. Trimming left V 2 bases short and J 1 base short, with 8 bases between. The CDR3 DNA follows: TGTGCCAGCAGCTTAGGAGGGGCGAACACTGAAGCTTTCTTT. As protein: CASSLGGANTEAFF.

V gene TRBV23-1 combines with J gene TRBJ1-1; 9 positions agree with TRBD1. TRBV23-1 belongs to the ORF category, with a function that is uncertain. This CDR3 comprises 15 residues. With V trimmed by 2 bases and J by 4 bases, 5 bases remained unmatched. The CDR3 loop reads CASSQNRDRATEAFF. The CDR3 DNA follows: TGCGCCAGCAGTCAAAACCGGGACAGGGCCACTGAAGCTTTCTTT.

The chain links TRBV11-2 to TRBJ2-3, with a possible D match to TRBD1 (6 bases). V lost 2 bases and J lost 3, with 9 bases in between. There are 14 residues in the CDR3. CDR1 and CDR2 (germline): SGHAT, FQNNGV. The CDR3: CASSLRTETDTQYF. DNA for the CDR3: TGTGCCAGCAGCTTACGGACAGAAACAGATACGCAGTATTTT.

The chain has TRBV6-5 and TRBJ1-2; the match to TRBD1 covers 7 bases. The germline CDR1 and CDR2 sequences are MNHEY and SVGAGI. V lost 5 bases, J lost 8 bases, and 14 bases stayed unmatched. The CDR3 extends over 15 amino acids. CDR3 nucleotides: TGTGCCAGCAGTCGCTCCGGCACAGGGGTACGGGGCTACACCTTC. Amino acid sequence: CASSRSGTGVRGYTF.

About this clone: The germline gene is not matched at one end of the junction; a read error may be the cause. This rearrangement joins TRBV24-1 to TRBJ1-4, with D unresolved. The CDR3 covers 8 residues. Germline-derived CDR1 and CDR2 are KGHDR and SFDVKD. The CDR3 coding sequence is TGTGCCACCAGTGCCCTTGTTTTT. This translates into CATSALVF.